The next 26 T cell receptor beta chains were all read from a single sample in a study of cytomegalovirus exposure and HLA in healthy donors. Vbeta (60) and Jbeta (13) primers were used in the PCR. The data were produced by immunoSEQ multiplex PCR, yet TCRdb's version contains in-frame clones alone and is incomplete. The table includes around 150,000 clones, about three quarters detected once. The sequencing input was PBMCs. The source of these receptors is a woman in her thirties or forties in good health and CMV-seronegative.

V is TRBV4-1 and J is TRBJ1-1; TRBD1 agrees at 7 bases. The CDR3 runs 14 residues. Germline assignment: CDR1 MGHRA and CDR2 YSYEKL. V gave up 6 bases and J gave up 1 base; unmatched junction bases: 5. The CDR3 region is CASRATGRNTEAFF. The DNA of the CDR3 is TGCGCCAGCAGGGCGACAGGGAGGAACACTGAAGCTTTCTTT.

The CDR3: CATSREWASNQPQHF. In DNA, the CDR3 is TGTGCCACCAGCAGAGAATGGGCGAGCAATCAGCCCCAGCATTTT. V is TRBV15 and J is TRBJ1-5, with D unclear. The CDR3 totals 15 residues. Germline V gives CDR1 LNHNV, CDR2 YYDKDF (reference sequence). Deletions cut 0 bases from V and 1 base from J, with 7 bases between.

This clone showed up just a few times. CDR3 DNA sequence: TGCGCCAGCAGCATCGACAGCTACGAGCAGTACTTC. This encodes CASSIDSYEQYF. V is TRBV5-1 and J is TRBJ2-7; weak D call: TRBD1 (5 bases). Trimming pared 4 bases from V and 3 bases from J, leaving 8 bases between. The CDR3 loop spans 12 amino acids. Germline CDR1 is SGHRS and CDR2 is YFSETQ.

This clone was detected once. The rearrangement joins TRBV5-1 to TRBJ2-1, with TRBD2 matching over 7 bases. Losses at the gene ends were 0 bases for V and 4 bases for J; bases not matched to a gene: 4. Germline V gives CDR1 SGHRS, CDR2 YFSETQ. This CDR3 is 15 amino acids long. The CDR3 is CASSLGLAVYNEQFF. Written as DNA, the CDR3 is TGCGCCAGCAGCTTGGGCCTAGCGGTGTACAATGAGCAGTTCTTC.

The V call is TRBV6-5, the J call TRBJ1-2; no definite D call. CDR1 MNHEY and CDR2 SVGAGI come from the germline V gene. The V end was cut by 5 bases, the J end by 8 bases, with 21 bases between. The CDR3 length is 15 residues. The CDR3 nucleotides read TGTGCCAGCAGTCTTCAAAGGCCCGGACCGGGGGGCTACACCTTC. Encoded protein: CASSLQRPGPGGYTF.

This clone was seen a handful of times. J is TRBJ1-1 and V is TRBV5-6; 9 nucleotides align to TRBD1. Trimming took 0 bases from V and 2 from J; bases not matched to a gene: 2. The CDR3 covers 15 residues. CDR1 and CDR2 (germline): SGHDT, YYEEEE. CDR3 in amino acids: CASSLGDRDNTEAFF. Written as DNA, the CDR3 is TGTGCCAGCAGCTTGGGGGACAGGGACAACACTGAAGCTTTCTTT.

This clone was counted once. The chain links TRBV18 to TRBJ1-3, with D maybe TRBD1 (6 bases). The CDR3 is 16 residues long. V lost 2 bases, J lost 0 bases, and 11 bases lay in between. The germline V gene encodes CDR1 KGHSH and CDR2 LQKENI. CDR3 DNA: TGTGCCAGCTCACCATCGGGGGGGGCCTCTGGAAACACCATATATTTT. Protein product: CASSPSGGASGNTIYF.

The chain couples TRBV5-1 to TRBJ2-5; D may be TRBD1 (5 bases). Germline V lookup: CDR1 SGHRS, CDR2 YFSETQ. The CDR3 consists of 13 residues. Trimming cost V 5 bases and J 3 bases, with 11 bases left between them. This CDR3 is CASSLLREETQYF. CDR3 DNA sequence: TGCGCCAGCAGTTTGCTCAGGGAAGAGACCCAGTACTTC.

The chain links TRBV4-2 to TRBJ2-1; 9 bases match TRBD2. After removal of 1 base from V and 4 bases from J, the junction contained 8 bases not matched to a gene. The CDR3 runs 17 residues. The V gene's germline CDR1 is LGHNA and CDR2 YNFKEQ. The CDR3 spells CASSQVPLAGPYNEQFF. The DNA of the CDR3 is TGTGCCAGCAGCCAAGTCCCCCTAGCGGGGCCTTACAATGAGCAGTTCTTC.

J is TRBJ1-1 and V is TRBV20-1; D remains ambiguous. The CDR3 contains 11 residues. With 3 bases removed from V and 11 bases from J, the gap between germline ends came to 13 bases. Germline-derived CDR1 and CDR2 are DFQATT and SNEGSKA (reference sequence). The CDR3 loop reads CSASRMNLAFF. The CDR3 region has the DNA TGCAGTGCTAGTAGAATGAATCTTGCTTTCTTT.

The rearrangement uses TRBV28 and TRBJ2-1; TRBD2 aligns across 10 bases. CDR1 is MDHEN and CDR2 is SYDVKM in the germline V gene. Germline trimming cut 4 bases from V and 9 bases from J; bases unmatched to any gene: 9. The CDR3 runs 15 residues. CDR3 in amino acids: CASSYKRGGRSEQFF. The CDR3 nucleotides are TGTGCCAGCAGTTATAAGCGGGGGGGTAGAAGTGAGCAGTTCTTC.

J is TRBJ1-3 and V is TRBV18; a weak D match, TRBD1 (5 bases). Germline-derived CDR1 and CDR2 are KGHSH and LQKENI. With 3 bases removed from V and 8 bases from J, the gap between germline ends came to 11 bases. This CDR3 contains 13 residues. DNA of the CDR3: TGTGCCAGCTCACCCACCGACAGCCACACCATATATTTT. This translates into CASSPTDSHTIYF.

This rearrangement joins TRBV19 to TRBJ1-3, with 7 bases that match TRBD1. The V and J ends lost 6 bases and 2 bases, in that order; junction bases with no gene match: 4. The germline CDR1 and CDR2 sequences are LNHDA and SQIVND (reference sequence). This CDR3 comprises 14 residues. In DNA, the CDR3 is TGTGCCAGTAGCCGGGACAGTACTGGAAACACCATATATTTT. Translating it yields CASSRDSTGNTIYF.

V gene TRBV5-4 combines with J gene TRBJ2-5; TRBD2 agrees at 10 bases. V shed 0 bases and J 5 bases; nucleotides not matched to a gene: 7. Germline CDR1 reads SGHNT; CDR2 reads YYREEE (reference sequence). The CDR3 totals 16 residues. CDR3 loop: CASSLASGGALETQYF. The CDR3 region has the DNA TGTGCCAGCAGCTTGGCCAGCGGGGGGGCACTGGAGACCCAGTACTTC.

This rearrangement joins TRBV29-1 to TRBJ2-2; D possibly corresponds to TRBD2 (6 bases). The germline V gene has CDR1 SQVTM and CDR2 ANQGSEA. The CDR3 has 13 residues. Trimming took 5 bases from V and 6 from J, leaving 13 bases between them. The CDR3: CSVRGAPAGELFF. DNA of the CDR3: TGCAGCGTTCGCGGGGCTCCCGCCGGGGAGCTGTTTTTT.

The chain carries TRBV12-5 and TRBJ2-3; D might be TRBD1 (7 bases). Trimming left V 6 bases short and J 0 bases short, with 16 bases between. Germline V lookup: CDR1 LGHNT, CDR2 FRNRAP. The CDR3 is 16 residues long. The CDR3 region is CASGEGAPSSTDTQYF. CDR3 DNA sequence: TGTGCTAGTGGGGAGGGGGCCCCCTCTAGCACAGATACGCAGTATTTT.

The chain carries TRBV6-1 and TRBJ2-4; 11 nucleotides line up with TRBD1. The ends lost 3 bases at V and 9 bases at J; junction bases unmatched: 7. This CDR3 has 15 amino acids. CDR1 and CDR2 (germline): MNHNS, SASEGT. This CDR3 is CASSDSGTGGAIQYF. The CDR3 DNA follows: TGTGCCAGCAGTGATTCCGGGACAGGGGGAGCCATTCAGTACTTC.

This chain connects TRBV18 to TRBJ2-1; 9 bases are shared with TRBD2. The germline gives CDR1 KGHSH, CDR2 LQKENI. J gave up 7 bases and V 0 bases, and 7 bases lay outside the gene matches. The CDR3 totals 16 residues. This CDR3 reads CASSPPGRGGPNEQFF. Written as DNA, the CDR3 is TGTGCCAGCTCACCACCCGGGCGGGGGGGCCCAAATGAGCAGTTCTTC.

Details on this clone: At one end the junction does not follow the germline gene, possibly because of a read error. The V call is TRBV7-9, the J call TRBJ1-1; D is ambiguous. This CDR3 contains 12 residues. Germline V lookup: CDR1 SEHNR, CDR2 FQNEAQ (reference sequence). CDR3 DNA: TGTTCCAGCAGCTTAGCGCAGGTGAAAGCTTTCTTT. Translating gives CSSSLAQVKAFF.

The chain couples TRBV9 to TRBJ1-1, with D possibly being TRBD1 (6 bases). Germline loops: CDR1 SGDLS, CDR2 YYNGEE. Trimming removed 5 bases at V and 9 bases at J, with 14 bases between. The CDR3 is made up of 12 amino acids. This chain's CDR3 is CASRGGAAKAFF. In DNA form, the CDR3 reads TGTGCCAGCAGGGGGGGGGCCGCTAAAGCTTTCTTT.

The J gene is TRBJ2-5, the V gene TRBV5-4; weak D call: TRBD2 (7 bases). With 3 bases removed from V and 5 bases from J, the gap between germline ends came to 14 bases. The length of the CDR3 is 14 residues. CDR1 and CDR2 from the germline V gene are SGHNT and YYREEE (reference sequence). CDR3 in amino acids: CASSSPGGGETQYF. CDR3 nucleotides: TGTGCCAGCAGCTCGCCGGGGGGCGGGGAGACCCAGTACTTC. The entire variable domain, with the rest obtained from reference TRBV5-4 and TRBJ2-5, is as follows: ETGVTQSPTHLIKTRGQQVTLRCSSQSGHNTVSWYQQALGQGPQFIFQYYREEENGRGNFPPRFSGLQFPNYSSELNVNALELDDSALYLCASSSPGGGETQYFGPGTRLLVL.

The rearrangement links TRBV4-1 to TRBJ2-7; the match to TRBD2 covers 7 bases. The CDR3 extends over 17 amino acids. After removal of 1 base from V and 0 bases from J, the junction contained 9 bases not matched to a gene. The germline gives CDR1 MGHRA, CDR2 YSYEKL. The CDR3 DNA reads as TGCGCCAGCAGCCAAGTGAGGGCGGGGAGGGACTCCTACGAGCAGTACTTC. Translating it yields CASSQVRAGRDSYEQYF.

The chain has TRBV11-1 and TRBJ2-1; possibly TRBD2 for D (5 bases). V lost 5 bases and J lost 6, with 17 bases in between. From germline, CDR1 is SGHAT and CDR2 FQDESV (reference sequence). The CDR3 sequence is 15 residues long. CDR3 DNA: TGTGCCAGCAGCGCTAGTAGGCTAGCCGTCAATGAGCAGTTCTTC. It yields the protein CASSASRLAVNEQFF.

This rearrangement joins TRBV2 to TRBJ2-1; 11 positions agree with TRBD1. The CDR3 has 14 residues. With V trimmed by 7 bases and J by 6 bases, 5 bases remained unmatched. Germline assignment: CDR1 SNHLY and CDR2 FYNNEI. The CDR3 loop reads CASIGTGGSNEQFF. In nucleotides, the CDR3 is TGTGCCAGCATCGGGACAGGGGGTAGCAATGAGCAGTTCTTC.

The gene calls are TRBV7-2 and TRBJ2-1, with 9 bases lining up with TRBD2. The CDR3 has 15 residues. Germline V gene sequence: CDR1 SGHTA, CDR2 FQGNSA. V shed 7 bases, J shed 4 bases, and the junction held 8 bases outside the gene matches. CDR3: CASILSGGLYNEQFF. The DNA of the CDR3 is TGTGCCAGCATCCTTAGCGGGGGCCTTTACAATGAGCAGTTCTTC.

The chain links TRBV6-5 to TRBJ1-2; the D gene is possibly TRBD1 (6 bases). The CDR3 has 12 amino acids. V was shortened by 10 bases and J by 8 bases, with 17 bases between the two germline ends. Germline V gene data show CDR1 as MNHEY and CDR2 as SVGAGI. The chain's CDR3 is CATSLQGWGYTF. The CDR3 DNA reads TGTGCCACCTCCCTCCAGGGGTGGGGCTACACCTTC.